These 27 T cell receptor beta chains share one sample of origin, sequenced in a study of vaccination effects on CD4 cells after COVID-19. Their target antigens are unknown. TCRdb keeps only in-frame clones here, not all; method: immunoSEQ multiplex PCR. This repertoire shows under 30,000 clones, approximately 70% found once; its top ten account for around 20%. Antigen-specific CD4+ T cells were expanded with viral peptide pools in the ViraFEST assay before sequencing. On day 10 of culture, CD4+ T cells were separated out. Neither prior SARS-CoV-2 infection nor positive nucleocapsid antibodies were present in the vaccine recipients. Specimen: CD4+ T cells from PBMCs cultured with HCoV-NL63 spike peptides, collected before COVID-19 vaccination. These TCRs come from a human donor who received a COVID-19 vaccine.

This clone was picked up a small number of times. V is TRBV2 and J is TRBJ1-1; no clear D gene. Germline CDR1 and CDR2: SNHLY and FYNNEI. The V gene lost 4 bases and the J gene lost 1 base, with 7 bases spanning the gap. The length of the CDR3 is 13 residues. Here the CDR3 reads CASSAGENTEAFF. In nucleotides, the CDR3 is TGTGCCAGCAGTGCCGGCGAGAACACTGAAGCTTTCTTT.

This rearrangement joins TRBV12-3 or TRBV12-4 to TRBJ2-7, with D uncertain. The CDR3 contains 13 residues. Between the trimmed V and J ends, which lost 1 base and 0 bases, there was a span of 4 bases. The CDR3 reads CASSLGGSYEQYF. The CDR3 DNA sequence: TGTGCCAGCAGTTTAGGCGGCTCCTACGAGCAGTACTTC.

The V gene is TRBV6-5, the J gene TRBJ2-7, with 9 bases lining up with TRBD1. The CDR3 totals 14 residues. In germline, CDR1 is MNHEY, CDR2 SVGAGI. J gave up 4 bases and V 5 bases, and 6 bases lay outside the gene matches. This CDR3 is CASSPGQGRYEQYF. The CDR3 DNA follows: TGTGCCAGCAGTCCGGGACAGGGTAGGTACGAGCAGTACTTC.

The chain is built from TRBV19 and TRBJ1-5, with TRBD1 as a possible D gene (5 bases). Per germline, CDR1 LNHDA and CDR2 SQIVND (reference sequence). With 5 bases removed from V and 2 bases from J, the gap between germline ends came to 13 bases. The CDR3 spans 15 residues. The CDR3 here is CASSVRVLGNQPQHF. The CDR3 DNA reads TGTGCCAGTAGTGTCAGGGTCTTGGGCAATCAGCCCCAGCATTTT.

This rearrangement joins TRBV6-5 to TRBJ1-5; D unresolved. Per the germline V gene, CDR1 is MNHEY and CDR2 is SVGAGI. Trimming shortened V by 2 bases and J by 0 bases, and 11 bases separated the two germline ends. The CDR3 length is 16 residues. The CDR3 DNA sequence: TGTGCCAGCAGTTACGGAGGCGGGCATAGCAATCAGCCCCAGCATTTT. It translates to CASSYGGGHSNQPQHF.

The CDR3 loop reads CASSLESWAGGLTDTQYF. CDR3 DNA sequence: TGTGCCAGCAGCTTAGAATCCTGGGCGGGAGGTTTAACAGATACGCAGTATTTT. The gene calls are TRBV13 and TRBJ2-3, with 8 nucleotides matching TRBD2. Per the germline V gene, CDR1 is PRHDT and CDR2 is FYEKMQ (reference sequence). This CDR3 has 18 amino acids. Trimming at V came to 1 base and at J to 3 bases, leaving 12 bases not matched to a gene.

This chain connects TRBV5-1 to TRBJ2-3; TRBD2 aligns across 8 bases. The V gene end was trimmed by 0 bases and the J gene end by 0 bases; junction bases not matched to a gene: 3. The CDR3 has 16 amino acids. CDR1 SGHRS and CDR2 YFSETQ come from the germline V gene. This chain's CDR3 is CASSLARGASTDTQYF. The CDR3 coding sequence is TGCGCCAGCAGCTTGGCGCGGGGGGCTAGCACAGATACGCAGTATTTT.

This chain uses TRBV5-1 with TRBJ2-3; D unresolved. The CDR3 sequence is 14 residues long. Per germline, CDR1 SGHRS and CDR2 YFSETQ. V lost 4 bases and J 8 bases, leaving 17 bases between the germline ends. The CDR3 reads CASSTWTDLPTQYF. CDR3 nucleotides: TGCGCCAGCAGCACATGGACGGACCTTCCTACGCAGTATTTT.

This clone was detected only a few times. Here the CDR3 DNA reads TGCGCCAGCAGCCAAGGGAGGGGACAGAGGACCGCGAACACCGGGGAGCTGTTTTTT. Protein sequence: CASSQGRGQRTANTGELFF. The chain combines TRBV4-1 with TRBJ2-2; D may be TRBD1 (7 bases). This CDR3 has 19 amino acids. V was pared by 1 base and J by 0 bases, with 18 bases between. Germline lookup yields CDR1 MGHRA and CDR2 YSYEKL.

The chain carries TRBV5-4 and TRBJ2-3; perhaps TRBD2 as D (6 bases). Germline-derived CDR1 and CDR2 are SGHNT and YYREEE (reference sequence). Trimming cost V 4 bases and J 1 base, with 10 bases left between them. The length of the CDR3 is 14 residues. CDR3 DNA: TGTGCCAGCAGCGATCCTAGCGGCACAGATACGCAGTATTTT. Protein product: CASSDPSGTDTQYF.

The rearrangement uses TRBV28 and TRBJ1-5; 7 nucleotides align to TRBD1. This CDR3 has 17 amino acids. Germline CDR1 is MDHEN and CDR2 is SYDVKM. The J segment lost 3 bases and the V segment lost 7 bases, leaving 15 bases of the junction unmatched. CDR3 nucleotides: TGTGCCAGCAAGACAGGGTCGTGGTTGTTTACCAATCAGCCCCAGCATTTT. Its protein product is CASKTGSWLFTNQPQHF.

The genes are TRBV29-1 and TRBJ2-2; 9 nucleotides match TRBD2. The CDR3 sequence is 17 residues long. Germline assignment: CDR1 SQVTM and CDR2 ANQGSEA. The junction had 15 bases not matched to a gene; V was cut back by 8 bases and J by 2 bases. CDR3 in DNA: TGCAGCCCTAAACCCGAGCGGGGGGAGGTAAACACCGGGGAGCTGTTTTTT. Protein: CSPKPERGEVNTGELFF.

The chain links TRBV5-1 to TRBJ2-4, with 14 bases lining up with TRBD2. With 4 bases clipped from V and 0 bases from J, the junction kept 6 bases outside the gene matches. CDR1 and CDR2 (germline): SGHRS, YFSETQ. The CDR3 contains 18 residues. The CDR3 loop reads CASSPGLAGVIAKNIQYF. In nucleotides, the CDR3 is TGCGCCAGCAGCCCGGGACTAGCGGGGGTGATAGCCAAAAACATTCAGTACTTC.

The genes are TRBV2 and TRBJ2-2, with D perhaps TRBD2 (6 bases). The CDR3 runs 16 residues. Trimming took off 5 bases at V and 3 bases at J, with 16 bases between the two ends. Germline-derived CDR1 and CDR2 are SNHLY and FYNNEI. The CDR3 sequence is CASSTSPRPHTGELFF. The CDR3 region has the DNA TGTGCCAGCAGTACTAGCCCCCGCCCCCACACCGGGGAGCTGTTTTTT.

J is TRBJ2-7 and V is TRBV5-1; 10 bases align to TRBD1. Losses at the gene ends were 4 bases for V and 3 bases for J; bases not matched to a gene: 4. The CDR3 contains 14 residues. The germline V gene encodes CDR1 SGHRS and CDR2 YFSETQ. The CDR3, as DNA: TGCGCCAGCAGCGGGGGACAGGGGTACTACGAGCAGTACTTC. It yields the protein CASSGGQGYYEQYF.

The chain has TRBV5-8 and TRBJ2-3, with D maybe TRBD1 (5 bases). This CDR3 has 13 amino acids. V lost 1 base and J lost 12, with 15 bases in between. Germline V lookup: CDR1 SGHTS, CDR2 YDEGEE. The CDR3 nucleotides read TGTGCCAGCAGCTTGCGTTCAAGCAGGGCTCAGTATTTT. Translation gives CASSLRSSRAQYF.

The chain carries TRBV10-3 and TRBJ1-5; D is undetermined. This CDR3 has 17 amino acids. With 0 bases removed from V and 0 bases from J, the gap between germline ends came to 12 bases. The germline CDR1 and CDR2 sequences are ENHRY and SYGVKD. CDR3 DNA: TGTGCCATCAGTGAGTCTGGGTGGGGAACTAGCAATCAGCCCCAGCATTTT. Amino acids: CAISESGWGTSNQPQHF.

The gene calls are TRBV30 and TRBJ1-4; 8 positions agree with TRBD1. V shed 8 bases, J shed 0 bases, and the junction held 2 bases outside the gene matches. CDR1 is GTSNPN, CDR2 SVGIG, per germline (reference sequence). CDR3 length: 13 amino acids. CDR3 loop: CAGTGTTNEKLFF. Here the CDR3 DNA reads TGTGCCGGGACAGGCACAACTAATGAAAAACTGTTTTTT.

The rearrangement joins TRBV4-2 to TRBJ2-7, with 8 bases aligning to TRBD2. CDR3 size: 16 residues. Per the germline V gene, CDR1 is LGHNA and CDR2 is YNFKEQ. V was pared by 0 bases and J by 3 bases, with 7 bases of the junction left unmatched. The CDR3: CASSQDRPGGDYEQYF. The CDR3 DNA follows: TGTGCCAGCAGCCAAGATAGGCCGGGAGGGGACTACGAGCAGTACTTC.

V is TRBV5-1 and J is TRBJ2-3; TRBD1 matches at 7 bases. The CDR3 covers 16 residues. Germline V lookup: CDR1 SGHRS, CDR2 YFSETQ. Germline trimming cut 0 bases from V and 0 bases from J; bases unmatched to any gene: 4. CDR3 bases: TGCGCCAGCAGCTTGGGGGACAGCACTAGCACAGATACGCAGTATTTT. Protein: CASSLGDSTSTDTQYF.

The J gene is TRBJ2-2, the V gene TRBV7-2; D perhaps matches TRBD1 (5 bases). The ends were cut back, 8 bases at V and 5 bases at J, with 9 bases in the middle. The CDR3 covers 12 residues. CDR1 and CDR2 from the germline V gene are SGHTA and FQGNSA. The CDR3 DNA reads as TGTGCCAGCTGCAGGGAAACCGGGGAGCTGTTTTTT. Translation: CASCRETGELFF.

V usage is TRBV2 and J usage is TRBJ1-3; D not certain. The CDR3 contains 13 residues. V was trimmed by 6 bases and J by 0 bases, leaving 6 bases between them. Germline CDR1 SNHLY, CDR2 FYNNEI. CDR3 coding DNA: TGTGCCAGCAGAGACGCCTCTGGAAACACCATATATTTT. It yields the protein CASRDASGNTIYF.

The chain couples TRBV20-1 to TRBJ2-4; D is ambiguous. The CDR3 sequence is 17 residues long. The V end lost 3 bases, the J end lost 2 bases, and 20 bases lay between the germline ends. CDR1 DFQATT and CDR2 SNEGSKA come from the germline V gene (reference sequence). CDR3 in amino acids: CSASPPRVALSKNIQYF. The CDR3 DNA follows: TGCAGTGCTAGTCCCCCCCGGGTGGCCCTCTCCAAAAACATTCAGTACTTC.

A single count supports this clone. The rearrangement uses TRBV4-1 and TRBJ1-4; D may be TRBD1 (6 bases). This CDR3 is built from 14 residues. The germline V gene encodes CDR1 MGHRA and CDR2 YSYEKL. Trimming shortened V by 4 bases and J by 3 bases, and 9 bases separated the two germline ends. The CDR3 bases are TGCGCCAGCAGCCCACAGGGACCTAATGAAAAACTGTTTTTT. This gives the protein CASSPQGPNEKLFF.

V and J are TRBV27 and TRBJ2-1; 13 bases match TRBD2. The length of the CDR3 is 14 residues. The germline gives CDR1 MNHEY, CDR2 SMNVEV (reference sequence). Trimming cost V 6 bases and J 9 bases; bases outside gene matches: 5. The CDR3 reads CASSSGLAGAEQFF. CDR3 DNA: TGTGCCAGCAGCTCTGGACTAGCGGGAGCTGAGCAGTTCTTC.

The rearrangement uses TRBV3-1 (or the pseudogene TRBV3-2) and TRBJ2-3; either TRBD1 or TRBD2 may fit D (6 bases each). Trimming took 4 bases from V and 2 from J, leaving 10 bases between them. Germline loops: CDR1 LGHDT, CDR2 YNNKEL (reference sequence). The CDR3 consists of 14 residues. This CDR3 reads CASSPGGATDTQYF. The CDR3 DNA follows: TGTGCCAGCAGCCCCGGGGGCGCCACAGATACGCAGTATTTT.

The V gene is TRBV5-1, the J gene TRBJ2-5, with 9 bases aligning to TRBD1. V lost 4 bases, J lost 5 bases, and 9 bases stayed unmatched. The CDR3 totals 15 residues. The germline V gene encodes CDR1 SGHRS and CDR2 YFSETQ. CDR3 amino acids: CASSPGTGWLETQYF. The CDR3 DNA sequence: TGCGCCAGCAGCCCCGGGACAGGGTGGTTGGAGACCCAGTACTTC.